The following is a T cell receptor beta chain sequence with its context. This record comes from a study of blood T cell repertoires in COVID-19. As for the study in general: Collection of acute and convalescent COVID-19 samples took place in the United States, Italy and Spain. PBMCs, B-cell-depleted T cells, or T cells were the source of the cDNA or gDNA that made up the material.

Trimming pared 4 bases from V and 3 bases from J, leaving 14 bases between. The V gene's germline CDR1 is LNHDA and CDR2 SQIVND (reference sequence). The CDR3 has 15 residues. Authors' analysis steps: For nucleated cells, counts were estimated from reference gene primer amplification. TCRdb's table, derived via immunoSEQ multiplex PCR, lists solely in-frame clones and lacks some. V, J and clone size reflect that table, while D and trimming were determined from the DNA. The sample holds 50,000 or so clones; over 80% are singletons and the top ten take roughly three fifths. Sequences were obtained from peripheral blood. The TCR was taken from a man in his 70s with acute or convalescent COVID-19. The genes are TRBV19 and TRBJ2-3, with TRBD1 as a possible D gene (5 bases). CDR3 DNA: TGTGCCAGTAGTAGCGGTGGCAGGGTGACAGATACGCAGTATTTT. Protein: CASSSGGRVTDTQYF. Looking up the rest from reference TRBV19 and TRBJ2-3 gives the full variable domain: DGGITQSPKYLFRKEGQNVTLSCEQNLNHDAMYWYRQDPGQGLRLIYYSQIVNDFQKGDIAEGYSVSREKKESFPLTVTSAQKNPTAFYLCASSSGGRVTDTQYFGPGTRLTVL.